The source of this T cell receptor beta chain is a study of T cell repertoires in aging, cancer and after chemotherapy. Looking at the study overall: Over several months to years, re-sampled healthy donor repertoires clearly shared clones.

General observations from the study: In cancer patients, declining TCR diversity with age involved lost richness and lost evenness. Compared with age-matched healthy donors, untreated hematological or solid cancer patients showed higher blood TCR clonality.

TRB rearrangements spanning V, D and J were amplified using mixed TRB-A/B primers. TCRdb recomputed calls from the multiplex PCR reads with MiXCR, one row per CDR3 protein. In the table there are several thousand distinct CDR3 sequences, roughly 32% of which are singletons. The template was genomic DNA from peripheral blood, not RNA. This CDR3 comprises 12 residues. Trimming cost V 7 bases and J 8 bases, with 11 bases left between them. Germline V gene lookup returns CDR1 KGHDR and CDR2 SFDVKD. Regarding this clonotype: As yet, its antigen is unknown.

This receptor was taken from a human donor in good health. The chain uses TRBV24-1 and TRBJ2-1, with D uncertain. The specimen sequenced was blood. The CDR3 region is CATSGVGYEQFF. CDR3 sequence (DNA): TGTGCCACCAGCGGTGTGGGGTATGAGCAGTTCTTC.